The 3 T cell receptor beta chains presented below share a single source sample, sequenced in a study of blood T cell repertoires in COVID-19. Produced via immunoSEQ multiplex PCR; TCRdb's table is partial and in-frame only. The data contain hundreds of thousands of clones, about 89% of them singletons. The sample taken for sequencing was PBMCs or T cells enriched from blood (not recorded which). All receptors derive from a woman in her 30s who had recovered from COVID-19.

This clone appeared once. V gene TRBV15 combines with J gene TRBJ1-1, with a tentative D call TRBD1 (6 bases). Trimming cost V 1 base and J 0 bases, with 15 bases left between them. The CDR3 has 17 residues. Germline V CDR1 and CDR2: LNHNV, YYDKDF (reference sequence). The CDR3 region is CATSRGRQAAMNTEAFF. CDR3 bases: TGTGCCACCAGCAGAGGTCGACAGGCCGCCATGAACACTGAAGCTTTCTTT.

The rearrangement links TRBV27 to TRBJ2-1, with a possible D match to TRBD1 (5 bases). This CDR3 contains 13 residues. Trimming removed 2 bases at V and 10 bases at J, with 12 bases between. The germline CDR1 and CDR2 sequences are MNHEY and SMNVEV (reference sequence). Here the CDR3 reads CASSLIGVREQFF. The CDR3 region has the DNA TGTGCCAGCAGTTTAATAGGGGTTCGGGAGCAGTTCTTC.

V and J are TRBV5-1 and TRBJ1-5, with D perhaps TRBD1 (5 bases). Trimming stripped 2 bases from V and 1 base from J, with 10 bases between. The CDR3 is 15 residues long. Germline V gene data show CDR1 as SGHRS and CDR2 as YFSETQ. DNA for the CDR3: TGCGCCAGCAGCTTAAATACAGGAAGCAATCAGCCCCAGCATTTT. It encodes CASSLNTGSNQPQHF.